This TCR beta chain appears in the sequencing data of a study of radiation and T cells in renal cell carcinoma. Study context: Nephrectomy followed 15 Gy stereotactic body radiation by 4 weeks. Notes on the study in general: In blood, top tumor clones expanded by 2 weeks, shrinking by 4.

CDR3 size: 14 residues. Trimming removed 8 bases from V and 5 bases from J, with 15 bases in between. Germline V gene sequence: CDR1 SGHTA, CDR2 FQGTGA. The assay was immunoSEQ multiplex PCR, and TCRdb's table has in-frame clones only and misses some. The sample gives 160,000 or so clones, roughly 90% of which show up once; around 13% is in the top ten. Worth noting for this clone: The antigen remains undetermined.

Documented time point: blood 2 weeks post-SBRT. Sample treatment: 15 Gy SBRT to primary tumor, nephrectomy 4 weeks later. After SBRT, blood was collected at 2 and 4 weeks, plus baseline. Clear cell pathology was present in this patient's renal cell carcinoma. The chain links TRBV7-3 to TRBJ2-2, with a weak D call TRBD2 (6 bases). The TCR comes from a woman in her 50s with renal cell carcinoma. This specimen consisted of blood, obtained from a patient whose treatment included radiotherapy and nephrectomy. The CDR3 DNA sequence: TGTGCCAGCGGGAAGTGGAGGGAAACCGGGGAGCTGTTTTTT. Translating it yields CASGKWRETGELFF.